One T cell receptor beta chain is described in this entry. Its target is unknown. The ends lost 8 bases at V and 2 bases at J; junction bases unmatched: 4. CDR3 length: 15 amino acids. CDR1 and CDR2 (germline): SNHLY, FYNNEI. Amplification of TCR beta CDR3 regions used RNA as the template. Initially, a first-round RT-PCR of the TCR CDR3 employed the HTBI primer set. Each CDR3 protein gets one entry after TCRdb re-called the multiplex PCR reads with MiXCR. The table records 650,000 to 800,000 distinct CDR3 sequences, 40% to 55% of them present only once. The entry originates in a study of T cells in Graves' hyperthyroidism and ophthalmopathy. It was uncontrolled infection, other autoimmune disease, pregnancy or lactation that excluded patients. Points from the study as a whole: Ophthalmopathy was separated from stable hyperthyroidism by a 13 V-J model. Researchers found most expanded thyroid clonotypes above 0.001 in blood as well. Progression to ophthalmopathy was predicted a median of 6.5 months early.

This sequence joins TRBV2 and TRBJ1-5, with 12 bases fitting TRBD1. Sequencing was done on a sample of peripheral blood or thyroid tissue (not recorded which). The receptor comes from an adult man with Graves' disease, either hyperthyroidism or ophthalmopathy (not recorded which). The CDR3 spells CASEGTGGGNQPQHF. CDR3 nucleotides: TGTGCCAGCGAAGGGACAGGGGGCGGCAATCAGCCCCAGCATTTT.